The TCR beta chain under discussion was sequenced for a study of blood T cell repertoires in COVID-19. Across the whole study: Sample material is recorded as cDNA or gDNA derived from T cells, B-cell-depleted T cells, or PBMCs.

The CDR3 length is 14 residues. Germline values: CDR1 SEHNR, CDR2 FQNEAQ (reference sequence). V was pared by 4 bases and J by 5 bases, with 9 bases between. Original methodology: Cell counts per sample came from amplifying reference gene primers. The data were produced by immunoSEQ multiplex PCR, yet TCRdb's version contains in-frame clones alone and is incomplete. V and J calls plus clone size are reproduced from that table; the DNA served to infer D and trimming. Of approximately 210,000 clones in the sample, roughly 77% were seen once. The sequence derives from a woman in her forties or fifties with acute COVID-19. This rearrangement joins TRBV7-9 to TRBJ1-6, with D tentatively TRBD1 (6 bases). Sequenced input: PBMCs or T cells enriched from blood (not recorded which). The CDR3 DNA reads as TGTGCCAGCAGCTCGGACAGTAATAATTCACCCCTCCACTTT. Translated, it gives CASSSDSNNSPLHF.